One and the same sample provided the 27 T cell receptor beta chains below, sequenced in a study of blood T cells in healthy people across ages. Sample-barcoded 5' priming and a J-beta primer mix drove a second PCR of roughly 7 to 11 cycles. TCRdb reprocessed the 5' RACE reads via MiXCR and lists one record per CDR3 protein. The sample contains about 1.8 million distinct CDR3 sequences, about 50% of which appear only once. The sample consisted of blood. These receptors were obtained from a woman in her thirties or forties in good health.

The chain is built from TRBV27 and TRBJ2-4; TRBD1 aligns across 7 bases. Germline V gene data show CDR1 as MNHEY and CDR2 as SMNVEV (reference sequence). The trim removed 1 base at V and 6 bases at J, leaving 3 bases unmatched. This CDR3 has 14 residues. The CDR3 is CASSLLQGPNIQYF. CDR3 in DNA: TGTGCCAGCAGTTTATTACAGGGGCCAAACATTCAGTACTTC.

This clonotype has a handful of counts. This chain uses TRBV2 with TRBJ2-7; no definite D call. The CDR3 totals 12 residues. V lost 9 bases and J 5 bases, leaving 14 bases between the germline ends. Germline values: CDR1 SNHLY, CDR2 FYNNEI. CDR3 DNA sequence: TGTGCCAGACGACAACTGGGGAACGAGCAGTACTTC. This gives the protein CARRQLGNEQYF.

Only a few counts were recorded for this clonotype. The chain carries TRBV9 and TRBJ2-5, with D possibly matching TRBD2 (7 bases). V dropped 0 bases and J dropped 4 bases, with 16 bases sitting between them. This CDR3 spans 16 amino acids. Germline lookup yields CDR1 SGDLS and CDR2 YYNGEE. CDR3 loop: CASSVGLGGEAETQYF. DNA of the CDR3: TGTGCCAGCAGCGTAGGCTTAGGGGGGGAGGCAGAGACCCAGTACTTC.

The chain has TRBV7-9 and TRBJ2-3; 7 bases line up with TRBD1. Trimming at V came to 5 bases and at J to 10 bases, leaving 9 bases not matched to a gene. The CDR3 loop spans 13 amino acids. Per germline, CDR1 SEHNR and CDR2 FQNEAQ (reference sequence). Written as DNA, the CDR3 is TGTGCCAGCAGCCCTACCGGGACAGCGGCGCAGTATTTT. Translation gives CASSPTGTAAQYF.

The chain has TRBV6-6 and TRBJ2-3; D not resolved. Germline CDR1 reads MNHNY; CDR2 reads SVGAGI (reference sequence). CDR3 size: 12 residues. V was shortened by 0 bases and J by 5 bases, with 3 bases between the two germline ends. CDR3: CASSYSIDTQYF. The DNA for the CDR3 is TGTGCCAGCAGTTACTCGATAGATACGCAGTATTTT.

The chain combines TRBV4-2 with TRBJ2-3; TRBD2 might be the D (6 bases). The CDR3 covers 17 residues. Germline V gives CDR1 LGHNA, CDR2 YNFKEQ. The V gene lost 1 base and the J gene lost 3 bases, with 17 bases spanning the gap. As DNA, the CDR3 is TGTGCCAGCAGCCAAGCCACCTTAGCGGATCGAACAGATACGCAGTATTTT. Amino acid sequence: CASSQATLADRTDTQYF.

Only a few counts were recorded for this clonotype. The chain has TRBV20-1 and TRBJ2-3, with 11 positions matching TRBD2. Germline CDR1 reads DFQATT; CDR2 reads SNEGSKA (reference sequence). J was trimmed by 7 bases and V by 3 bases; bases with no gene match: 9. The CDR3 loop spans 15 amino acids. Here the CDR3 DNA reads TGCAGTGCTAGTATCCTAGCGGGGGGATCTAATACGCAGTATTTT. Amino acids: CSASILAGGSNTQYF.

The chain joins TRBV12-3 or TRBV12-4 to TRBJ2-5; the D is unclear. V dropped 9 bases and J dropped 3 bases, with 17 bases sitting between them. The CDR3 loop spans 14 amino acids. CDR3 region: CASSVSGQEETQYF. As DNA, the CDR3 is TGTGCCAGTAGTGTTTCCGGCCAGGAAGAGACCCAGTACTTC.

This clonotype was found a few times. J is TRBJ2-3 and V is TRBV5-1; 12 nucleotides match TRBD2. The CDR3 loop spans 18 amino acids. J gave up 0 bases and V 1 base, and 6 bases lay outside the gene matches. The V gene's germline CDR1 is SGHRS and CDR2 YFSETQ. CDR3 sequence reads: CASSLPTSGGSSTDTQYF. CDR3 DNA: TGCGCCAGCAGCTTGCCGACTAGCGGGGGTTCTAGCACAGATACGCAGTATTTT. Combining the CDR3 with reference TRBV5-1 and TRBJ2-3 gives the whole variable domain KAGVTQTPRYLIKTRGQQVTLSCSPISGHRSVSWYQQTPGQGLQFLFEYFSETQRNKGNFPGRFSGRQFSNSRSEMNVSTLELGDSALYLCASSLPTSGGSSTDTQYFGPGTRLTVL.

The V and J genes are TRBV12-5 and TRBJ2-5; 8 bases line up with TRBD2. The V segment lost 6 bases and the J segment 2 bases; nucleotides outside the gene matches: 8. The germline V gene encodes CDR1 LGHNT and CDR2 FRNRAP. The CDR3 spans 15 residues. The CDR3 spells CASGYSGETQETQYF. CDR3 bases: TGTGCTAGTGGGTATAGCGGGGAAACTCAAGAGACCCAGTACTTC.

The chain has TRBV4-3 and TRBJ1-4; maybe TRBD1 (6 bases). This CDR3 has 17 amino acids. Germline-derived CDR1 and CDR2 are LGHNA and YSLEER. Between the trimmed V and J ends, which lost 1 base and 5 bases, there was a span of 17 bases. The CDR3 is CASSQVPVTGSNEKLFF. In DNA form, the CDR3 reads TGCGCCAGCAGCCAAGTGCCGGTGACAGGATCCAATGAAAAACTGTTTTTT.

The J gene is TRBJ1-2, the V gene TRBV6-2 or TRBV6-3; unclear D gene. Per germline, CDR1 MNHEY and CDR2 SVGEGT. Between the trimmed V and J ends, which lost 6 bases and 1 base, there was a span of 6 bases. The CDR3 spans 12 residues. The CDR3 bases are TGTGCCAGCAGCAAAATTAACTATGGCTACACCTTC. Translated: CASSKINYGYTF.

V and J are TRBV6-6 and TRBJ2-1, with 7 bases fitting TRBD1. CDR1 and CDR2 from the germline V gene are MNHNY and SVGAGI (reference sequence). J lost 1 base, V lost 6 bases, and 6 bases had no gene match. This CDR3 contains 15 residues. CDR3 sequence: CASSPTGKSYNEQFF. The CDR3 DNA reads as TGTGCCAGCAGCCCGACAGGGAAGTCCTACAATGAGCAGTTCTTC.

The V and J genes are TRBV4-2 and TRBJ2-3; TRBD2 matches at 7 bases. J was trimmed by 0 bases and V by 0 bases; bases with no gene match: 9. The CDR3 totals 18 residues. CDR1 is LGHNA, CDR2 YNFKEQ, per germline. As DNA, the CDR3 is TGTGCCAGCAGCCAAGATCTAAGGTCTAGCGGAAGCACAGATACGCAGTATTTT. Its protein is CASSQDLRSSGSTDTQYF.

The CDR3 protein is CASLPEGANVLTF. The CDR3, as DNA: TGTGCCAGCCTACCAGAAGGGGCCAACGTCCTGACTTTC. The chain couples TRBV27 to TRBJ2-6; no reliable D call. The CDR3 has 13 amino acids. Trimming shortened V by 8 bases and J by 4 bases, and 9 bases separated the two germline ends. Germline loops: CDR1 MNHEY, CDR2 SMNVEV (reference sequence).

This clonotype was seen only once. V and J are TRBV2 and TRBJ2-5; D is ambiguous. The ends were cut back, 4 bases at V and 4 bases at J, with 16 bases in the middle. The CDR3 covers 15 residues. Germline CDR1 and CDR2: SNHLY and FYNNEI. CDR3 amino acids: CASSAQTSVGETQYF. In DNA form, the CDR3 reads TGTGCCAGCAGTGCTCAGACTTCTGTAGGAGAGACCCAGTACTTC. Looking up the rest from reference TRBV2 and TRBJ2-5 gives the full variable domain: EPEVTQTPSHQVTQMGQEVILRCVPISNHLYFYWYRQILGQKVEFLVSFYNNEISEKSEIFDDQFSVERPDGSNFTLKIRSTKLEDSAMYFCASSAQTSVGETQYFGPGTRLLVL.

This clonotype was observed a few times. The chain uses TRBV7-2 and TRBJ1-2; D ambiguous. The germline gives CDR1 SGHTA, CDR2 FQGNSA. The V end was cut by 11 bases, the J end by 5 bases, with 27 bases between. The CDR3 runs to 16 residues. The CDR3 DNA sequence: TGTGCCTGTCACGGGCCGGGGAATCTGGGTTTATATGGCTACACCTTC. Protein product: CACHGPGNLGLYGYTF. Full variable domain (rest looked up from reference TRBV7-2 and TRBJ1-2): GAGVSQSPSNKVTEKGKDVELRCDPISGHTALYWYRQSLGQGLEFLIYFQGNSAPDKSGLPSDRFSAERTGGSVSTLTIQRTQQEDSAVYLCACHGPGNLGLYGYTFGSGTRLTVV.

The chain links TRBV6-2 or TRBV6-3 to TRBJ2-1; D is unclear. Germline CDR1 MNHEY, CDR2 SVGEGT. The CDR3 is 16 amino acids. Trimming pared 4 bases from V and 4 bases from J, leaving 17 bases between. CDR3 in amino acids: CASSLPRATKYNEQFF. The CDR3 DNA reads TGTGCCAGCAGTTTACCCCGGGCTACCAAGTACAATGAGCAGTTCTTC.

The rearrangement links TRBV7-8 to TRBJ2-3; D uncertain. Germline V gene sequence: CDR1 SGHVS, CDR2 FQNEAQ. The CDR3 covers 16 residues. The V end lost 1 base, the J end lost 1 base, and 12 bases lay between the germline ends. The CDR3 DNA is TGTGCCAGCAGCTTAGATCGTGGGGTACGCACAGATACGCAGTATTTT. Translating gives CASSLDRGVRTDTQYF. The variable domain in full, with the rest retrieved from reference TRBV7-8 and TRBJ2-3, is GAGVSQSPRYKVAKRGQDVALRCDPISGHVSLFWYQQALGQGPEFLTYFQNEAQLDKSGLPSDRFFAERPEGSVSTLKIQRTQQEDSAVYLCASSLDRGVRTDTQYFGPGTRLTVL.

This chain joins TRBV12-3 or TRBV12-4 and TRBJ2-7; 7 nucleotides match TRBD1. The CDR3 is 15 residues long. After removal of 6 bases from V and 3 bases from J, the junction contained 11 bases not matched to a gene. CDR3 coding DNA: TGTGCCAGCAGCAGCGACAGGGCCGGTCGCTACGAGCAGTACTTC. It specifies CASSSDRAGRYEQYF.

This clonotype occurred a few times. The rearrangement uses TRBV7-2 and TRBJ2-1; tentatively, D is TRBD1 or TRBD2 (5 bases each). The germline V gene encodes CDR1 SGHTA and CDR2 FQGNSA. This CDR3 region has 17 residues. Trimming took 4 bases from V and 9 from J, leaving 25 bases between them. Written as DNA, the CDR3 is TGTGCCAGCAGCTGGGACGGAGGATTCCTCGGCGTGGGTGAGCAGTTCTTC. It translates to CASSWDGGFLGVGEQFF.

The chain employs TRBV15 and TRBJ2-1; D gene unclear. Trimming left V 7 bases short and J 8 bases short, with 18 bases between. Germline loops: CDR1 LNHNV, CDR2 YYDKDF (reference sequence). The CDR3 loop spans 14 amino acids. CDR3 amino acids: CATNPTESPHEQFF. The CDR3 DNA is TGTGCCACCAACCCGACGGAGTCCCCCCATGAGCAGTTCTTC. The variable domain in full, with the rest retrieved from reference TRBV15 and TRBJ2-1, is DAMVIQNPRYQVTQFGKPVTLSCSQTLNHNVMYWYQQKSSQAPKLLFHYYDKDFNNEADTPDNFQSRRPNTSFCFLDIRSPGLGDTAMYLCATNPTESPHEQFFGPGTRLTVL.

This chain joins TRBV28 and TRBJ1-2; the D gene is possibly TRBD1 (5 bases). The CDR3 spans 15 residues. Trimming pared 5 bases from V and 3 bases from J, leaving 16 bases between. From germline, CDR1 is MDHEN and CDR2 SYDVKM. DNA for the CDR3: TGTGCCAGCAGTCCCTCCGGTCGGGGGGACTATGGCTACACCTTC. Protein product: CASSPSGRGDYGYTF.

The sample holds a few counts of this clonotype. The chain couples TRBV20-1 to TRBJ2-7; D is uncertain. CDR3 length equals 13 residues. Trimming shortened V by 1 base and J by 6 bases, and 13 bases separated the two germline ends. CDR1 and CDR2 (germline): DFQATT, SNEGSKA (reference sequence). This CDR3 reads CSARGPVKGEQYF. The CDR3 bases are TGCAGTGCTAGAGGCCCAGTGAAAGGCGAGCAGTACTTC.

This chain connects TRBV7-9 to TRBJ2-5, with D uncertain. The CDR3 length is 14 residues. Germline V gene data show CDR1 as SEHNR and CDR2 as FQNEAQ (reference sequence). V lost 5 bases to trimming and J lost 1 base, with 11 bases between them. CDR3 region: CASSPRRSQETQYF. The CDR3 bases are TGTGCCAGCAGCCCAAGACGCAGCCAAGAGACCCAGTACTTC.

This clonotype was picked up a small number of times. This chain joins TRBV20-1 and TRBJ2-7; TRBD1 matches 10 bases. Germline V CDR1 and CDR2: DFQATT, SNEGSKA (reference sequence). The CDR3 is 14 residues long. V trimming: 4 bases; J trimming: 2 bases; junction bases outside the gene matches: 5. CDR3 coding DNA: TGCAGTGCTACCCTGGGACAGGGGACCTACGAGCAGTACTTC. Protein: CSATLGQGTYEQYF.

This chain connects TRBV4-3 to TRBJ2-1, with a possible D match to TRBD2 (7 bases). The V end was cut by 4 bases, the J end by 3 bases, with 13 bases between. Germline V gene sequence: CDR1 LGHNA, CDR2 YSLEER. This CDR3 comprises 15 residues. For the CDR3, the DNA is TGCGCCAGCAGCCGACTAGGGGGGGGCTACAATGAGCAGTTCTTC. It yields the protein CASSRLGGGYNEQFF.